This TCR beta chain emerged from a study of chemoradiotherapy in HPV16-positive cancers. Study at large: Candidate HPV-specific T-cell clones and common TCR motifs came from functional assays in a couple of HPV16-positive patients.

Overall study findings and caveats: Candidate HPV-specific clones and E7-related TCR motifs grew in tumor during treatment. For HPV16-positive patients, expanding HPV-responsive T cells associated with longer recurrence-free survival. HPV-specific T cells were functionally defined from only a couple of HPV16-positive patients.

As to this clone: Its cognate antigen is unknown.

Trimming removed 0 bases from V and 3 bases from J, with 5 bases in between. The CDR3 length is 13 residues. Germline CDR1 and CDR2: MGHRA and YSYEKL. The protocol was immunoSEQ multiplex PCR, while the TCRdb copy is restricted to in-frame clones and leaves out a portion. Altogether some 15,000 clones are present, 85% to 90% being singletons, with the ten largest covering 3.5%. The specimen comprised blood, sampled from a patient who underwent chemoradiotherapy. This sequence was found in a human donor with HPV-associated anogenital cancer. The chain joins TRBV4-1 to TRBJ1-1; unclear D gene. The CDR3 coding sequence is TGCGCCAGCAGCCAAGATGGGTACACTGAAGCTTTCTTT. It is translated as CASSQDGYTEAFF.